These 24 T cell receptor beta chains share one sample of origin, sequenced in a study of blood T cell repertoires in COVID-19. Here immunoSEQ multiplex PCR was the method, and the copy in TCRdb shows in-frame clones only, minus some. This sample has tens of thousands of clones; approximately 82% occur once, and the top ten carry 7% to 9.5%. Sequences were obtained from peripheral blood. The receptor set was obtained from a human donor in a cohort sampled during active COVID-19.

The rearrangement uses TRBV2 and TRBJ2-6; possibly TRBD2 for D (5 bases). V was trimmed by 5 bases and J by 4 bases, leaving 6 bases between them. Germline V CDR1 and CDR2: SNHLY, FYNNEI. The CDR3 spans 13 residues. CDR3: CASSRGGANVLTF. The CDR3 DNA reads TGTGCCAGCAGTCGAGGGGGGGCCAACGTCCTGACTTTC.

The gene calls are TRBV6-5 and TRBJ2-7; TRBD2 agrees at 14 bases. The J segment lost 4 bases and the V segment lost 2 bases, leaving 1 base of the junction unmatched. The germline V gene has CDR1 MNHEY and CDR2 SVGAGI. The CDR3 is 15 amino acids. This CDR3 is CASSYGTSGSYEQYF. As DNA, the CDR3 is TGTGCCAGCAGTTACGGGACTAGCGGGAGTTACGAGCAGTACTTC.

Only a few counts were recorded for this clone. This CDR3 is also generated by other DNA sequences in the sample. This rearrangement joins TRBV3-1 (or the pseudogene TRBV3-2) to TRBJ2-3; TRBD2 might be the D (6 bases). The V gene lost 3 bases and the J gene lost 1 base, with 11 bases spanning the gap. Germline V gives CDR1 LGHDT, CDR2 YNNKEL (reference sequence). CDR3 length: 15 amino acids. The CDR3 region is CASSQRGRGTDTQYF. CDR3 nucleotide sequence: TGTGCCAGCAGCCAGCGGGGCAGGGGCACAGATACGCAGTATTTT.

This chain connects TRBV5-1 to TRBJ2-1, with 9 bases aligning to TRBD2. The CDR3 runs to 15 residues. Unmatched junction bases numbered 7, after V lost 0 bases and J lost 9 bases. Germline V CDR1 and CDR2: SGHRS, YFSETQ. The CDR3 coding sequence is TGCGCCAGCAGCTTGGGGCAGCGGGGGGCCAGTGAGCAGTTCTTC. Translated: CASSLGQRGASEQFF.

The chain recombines TRBV2 with TRBJ2-3, with 7 bases that match TRBD1. V was clipped by 6 bases and J by 0 bases; unmatched bases: 0. The CDR3 spans 13 residues. Germline loops: CDR1 SNHLY, CDR2 FYNNEI. Here the CDR3 reads CASRTGSTDTQYF. CDR3 nucleotides: TGTGCCAGCAGGACAGGGAGCACAGATACGCAGTATTTT.

This clone was observed a handful of times. The CDR3 spells CASSLGRFQETQYF. CDR3 bases: TGCGCCAGCAGCTTGGGTCGGTTCCAAGAGACCCAGTACTTC. The genes are TRBV5-1 and TRBJ2-5; D is undetermined. The CDR3 spans 14 residues. The V and J ends lost 0 bases and 1 base respectively, with 7 bases between them. Germline values: CDR1 SGHRS, CDR2 YFSETQ.

The chain uses TRBV6-4 and TRBJ2-3, with 7 bases fitting TRBD1. CDR3 length: 13 amino acids. J gave up 5 bases and V 7 bases, and 6 bases lay outside the gene matches. Germline V gene lookup returns CDR1 MRHNA and CDR2 SNTAGT. The CDR3 reads CASTDRVKDTQYF. In DNA form, the CDR3 reads TGTGCCAGCACCGACAGGGTGAAAGATACGCAGTATTTT.

The chain links TRBV28 to TRBJ1-4; D is possibly TRBD1 (5 bases). V was pared by 4 bases and J by 7 bases, with 13 bases between. The CDR3 loop spans 14 amino acids. Germline V gene sequence: CDR1 MDHEN, CDR2 SYDVKM. The CDR3 is CASSSTGAIEKLFF. The CDR3 region has the DNA TGTGCCAGCAGTTCAACAGGAGCGATTGAAAAACTGTTTTTT.

The chain carries TRBV6-5 and TRBJ2-5, with 8 bases fitting TRBD2. Trimming at V came to 6 bases and at J to 0 bases, leaving 3 bases not matched to a gene. This CDR3 contains 14 residues. Germline CDR1 reads MNHEY; CDR2 reads SVGAGI. The CDR3 DNA reads TGTGCCAGCAGAACTAGCGGTAACCAAGAGACCCAGTACTTC. Translating it yields CASRTSGNQETQYF.

V gene TRBV28 combines with J gene TRBJ2-1; 10 bases line up with TRBD2. The CDR3 totals 17 residues. J lost 0 bases, V lost 4 bases, and 6 bases had no gene match. In germline, CDR1 is MDHEN, CDR2 SYDVKM. CDR3: CASSSLAGPSSYNEQFF. The CDR3 region has the DNA TGTGCCAGCAGTTCACTAGCGGGGCCCAGCTCCTACAATGAGCAGTTCTTC.

The chain has TRBV6-5 and TRBJ2-7; 10 positions match TRBD1. Germline V gene lookup returns CDR1 MNHEY and CDR2 SVGAGI. J lost 6 bases, V lost 6 bases, and 14 bases had no gene match. The CDR3 sequence is 16 residues long. The DNA of the CDR3 is TGTGCCAGCAGATACCCCCGGGACAGGGGTCTAGGCGAGCAGTACTTC. Encoded protein: CASRYPRDRGLGEQYF.

V usage is TRBV12-5 and J usage is TRBJ2-5; D is perhaps TRBD1 (7 bases). The CDR3 totals 13 residues. Looked up from germline, CDR1 is LGHNT and CDR2 is FRNRAP. Trimming shortened V by 6 bases and J by 5 bases, and 13 bases separated the two germline ends. The CDR3 nucleotides are TGTGCTAGTGGGCTGACAGGGAGGGAGACCCAGTACTTC. It encodes CASGLTGRETQYF.

The CDR3: CASSSRDSSYNSPLHF. Written as DNA, the CDR3 is TGTGCCAGCAGCTCGAGGGACAGCTCCTATAATTCACCCCTCCACTTT. V is TRBV5-4 and J is TRBJ1-6; TRBD1 aligns across 7 bases. CDR1 is SGHNT and CDR2 is YYREEE in the germline V gene (reference sequence). The V segment lost 3 bases and the J segment 0 bases; nucleotides outside the gene matches: 3. This CDR3 is built from 16 residues.

The V gene is TRBV11-2, the J gene TRBJ2-7; 9 positions match TRBD1. The germline gives CDR1 SGHAT, CDR2 FQNNGV. The CDR3 is made up of 14 amino acids. Unmatched junction bases numbered 6, after V lost 3 bases and J lost 6 bases. The DNA for the CDR3 is TGTGCCAGCAGCTTCCTGGGACAGGGAGGCGAGCAGTACTTC. This gives the protein CASSFLGQGGEQYF.

The V and J genes are TRBV28 and TRBJ2-3; TRBD2 aligns across 10 bases. The CDR3 has 16 residues. The V and J ends lost 5 bases and 0 bases, in that order; junction bases with no gene match: 5. CDR1 is MDHEN, CDR2 SYDVKM, per germline. CDR3 DNA: TGTGCCAGCAGTCCCCAGACTAGCGGGAGCACAGATACGCAGTATTTT. Its translation: CASSPQTSGSTDTQYF.

V and J are TRBV5-6 and TRBJ2-1; 14 bases align to TRBD2. Germline-derived CDR1 and CDR2 are SGHDT and YYEEEE. Trimming cost V 0 bases and J 8 bases; bases outside gene matches: 4. CDR3 length: 16 residues. The CDR3 spells CASSLGLAGGPDEQFF. The CDR3 region has the DNA TGTGCCAGCAGCTTGGGACTAGCGGGAGGGCCCGATGAGCAGTTCTTC.

Here the CDR3 reads CASRAGRNSNQPQHF. CDR3 nucleotide sequence: TGTGCCAGCAGGGCAGGGAGGAATAGCAATCAGCCCCAGCATTTT. The chain links TRBV6-6 to TRBJ1-5; TRBD1 is a possible D gene (5 bases). The germline CDR1 and CDR2 sequences are MNHNY and SVGAGI (reference sequence). This CDR3 spans 15 amino acids. V was clipped by 6 bases and J by 0 bases, with 12 bases between them.

V is TRBV5-4 and J is TRBJ2-6; maybe TRBD2 (5 bases). The length of the CDR3 is 16 residues. Looked up from germline, CDR1 is SGHNT and CDR2 is YYREEE (reference sequence). The V end was cut by 0 bases, the J end by 0 bases, with 7 bases between. CDR3 nucleotide sequence: TGTGCCAGCAGCTTGGGAGGGAACTCTGGGGCCAACGTCCTGACTTTC. Amino acid sequence: CASSLGGNSGANVLTF.

The J gene is TRBJ2-1, the V gene TRBV5-6; tentative D call: TRBD1 (6 bases). This CDR3 has 15 amino acids. Deletions cut 0 bases from V and 7 bases from J, with 14 bases between. In germline, CDR1 is SGHDT, CDR2 YYEEEE. The CDR3 coding sequence is TGTGCCAGCAGCTTGGGCAGGGGAATACCTAATGAGCAGTTCTTC. Translated: CASSLGRGIPNEQFF.

The V call is TRBV6-1, the J call TRBJ1-2; 8 bases align to TRBD1. Germline CDR1 is MNHNS and CDR2 is SASEGT. This CDR3 has 13 residues. After removal of 2 bases from V and 7 bases from J, the junction contained 3 bases not matched to a gene. The CDR3 loop reads CASSELGTGGYTF. CDR3 coding DNA: TGTGCCAGCAGTGAATTAGGGACAGGTGGCTACACCTTC.

The gene calls are TRBV7-3 and TRBJ2-1; TRBD2 matches 14 bases. J was trimmed by 8 bases and V by 2 bases; bases with no gene match: 5. This CDR3 spans 16 amino acids. Looked up from germline, CDR1 is SGHTA and CDR2 is FQGTGA. CDR3 residues: CASSLRGLAGVDEQFF. DNA of the CDR3: TGTGCCAGCAGCTTACGGGGACTAGCGGGAGTAGATGAGCAGTTCTTC.

J is TRBJ2-2 and V is TRBV5-5; 13 bases match TRBD2. In germline, CDR1 is SGHKS, CDR2 YYEKEE (reference sequence). After removal of 4 bases from V and 0 bases from J, the junction contained 6 bases not matched to a gene. This CDR3 is built from 18 residues. CDR3 sequence (DNA): TGTGCCAGCAGCCGGCTGGGACTAGCGGGGACGAACACCGGGGAGCTGTTTTTT. Translated, it gives CASSRLGLAGTNTGELFF.

The chain couples TRBV6-2 or TRBV6-3 to TRBJ2-7, with 9 bases that match TRBD1. The CDR3 length is 14 residues. J was trimmed by 6 bases and V by 2 bases; bases with no gene match: 5. Germline V lookup: CDR1 MNHEY, CDR2 SVGEGT. DNA for the CDR3: TGTGCCAGCAGTTACGCCGAGACAGGGGGCGAGCAGTACTTC. This gives the protein CASSYAETGGEQYF.

Only one count was recorded for this clone. J is TRBJ2-2 and V is TRBV6-1; D perhaps matches TRBD2 (6 bases). CDR1 MNHNS and CDR2 SASEGT come from the germline V gene. V gave up 6 bases and J gave up 0 bases, with 8 bases separating them. The CDR3 length is 14 residues. CDR3 bases: TGTGCCAGCAGAGGGACTGCGAACACCGGGGAGCTGTTTTTT. Protein sequence: CASRGTANTGELFF.